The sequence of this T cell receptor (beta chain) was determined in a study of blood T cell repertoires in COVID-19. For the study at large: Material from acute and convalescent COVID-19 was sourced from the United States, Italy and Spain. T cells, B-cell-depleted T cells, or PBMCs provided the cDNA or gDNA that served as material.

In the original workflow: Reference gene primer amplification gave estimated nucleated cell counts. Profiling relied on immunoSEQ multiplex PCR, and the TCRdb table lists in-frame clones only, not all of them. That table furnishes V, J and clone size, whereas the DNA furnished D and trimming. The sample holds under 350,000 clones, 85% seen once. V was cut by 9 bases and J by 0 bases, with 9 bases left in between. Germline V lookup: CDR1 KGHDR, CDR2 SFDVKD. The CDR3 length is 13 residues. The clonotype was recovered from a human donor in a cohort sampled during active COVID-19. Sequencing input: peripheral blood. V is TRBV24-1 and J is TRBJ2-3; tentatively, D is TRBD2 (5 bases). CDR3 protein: CATRRSSTDTQYF. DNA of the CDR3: TGTGCCACCCGGAGGTCTAGCACAGATACGCAGTATTTT.